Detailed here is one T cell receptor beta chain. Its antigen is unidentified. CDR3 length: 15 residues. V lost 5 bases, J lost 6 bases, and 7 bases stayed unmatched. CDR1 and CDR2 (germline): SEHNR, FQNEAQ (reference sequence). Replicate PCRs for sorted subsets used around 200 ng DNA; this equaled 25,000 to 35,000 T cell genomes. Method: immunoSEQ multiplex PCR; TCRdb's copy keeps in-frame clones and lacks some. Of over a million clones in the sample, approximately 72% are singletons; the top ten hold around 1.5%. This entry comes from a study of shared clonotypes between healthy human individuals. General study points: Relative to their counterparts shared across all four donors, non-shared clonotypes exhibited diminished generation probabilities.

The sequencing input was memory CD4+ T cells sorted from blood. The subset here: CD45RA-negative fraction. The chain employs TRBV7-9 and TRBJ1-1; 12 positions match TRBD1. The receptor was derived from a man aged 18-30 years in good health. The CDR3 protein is CASSMGTGGDPEAFF. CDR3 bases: TGTGCCAGCAGCATGGGGACAGGGGGCGATCCTGAAGCTTTCTTT.